This T cell receptor (beta chain) was found in a study of Ad26.COV2.S vaccination and SARS-CoV-2 variants. Study overall: COV1001, an Ad26.COV2.S trial, supplied this vaccine-arm donor. In the study, Ad26.COV2.S was injected intramuscularly once, or twice 56 days apart.

Using immunoSEQ multiplex PCR, the repertoire was profiled, and TCRdb retains in-frame clones only, with some absent. The repertoire consists of a few hundred thousand clones, with roughly 80% occurring once and the leading ten covering more than 7%. Described treatment: some 19 received Ad26.COV2.S at low or high dose, single or two shots; about 5 received placebo; per-sample allocation not given. The investigators took samples on day 63 after the first vaccine or placebo injection. An adult donor aged 18-55 years was enrolled in Boston. CDR3 length: 14 amino acids. Germline assignment: CDR1 MNHNS and CDR2 SASEGT. V was cut by 2 bases and J by 0 bases, with 5 bases left in between. Remarks on this clone: The antigen remains undetermined.

Study conclusions and caveats: Reported findings describe substantial breadth in spike-specific CD8+ and CD4+ T cell responses following vaccination.

Sequencing was performed on peripheral blood, taken in a trial of Ad26.COV2.S vaccine versus placebo. This clonotype was sampled from a person between 18 and 59 years old who received the Ad26.COV2.S COVID-19 vaccine or a placebo. V and J are TRBV6-1 and TRBJ1-5; no clear D. CDR3 loop: CASSEYHSNQPQHF. The CDR3 DNA follows: TGTGCCAGCAGTGAATACCATAGCAATCAGCCCCAGCATTTT.